This T cell receptor (beta chain) was identified in a study of T cell changes during pregnancy in multiple sclerosis. Only in-frame clones appear in the TCRdb table, and some are missing; sequencing was by immunoSEQ multiplex PCR. The sample lists 89,000 or so clones; roughly nine tenths were seen once. Germline values: CDR1 SNHLY, CDR2 FYNNEI. This CDR3 has 14 amino acids. Trimming left V 5 bases short and J 0 bases short, with 8 bases between. The material sequenced was PBMCs, taken in the first trimester of pregnancy. The TCR originated in a female donor in good health, serving as a control in a pregnancy study. Some clones in this sample may be carry-over from other donors' samples. The chain combines TRBV2 with TRBJ2-1; no clear D gene. The CDR3 sequence: CASSLGTSYNEQFF. The CDR3 nucleotides are TGTGCCAGCAGTTTGGGCACCTCCTACAATGAGCAGTTCTTC. The whole variable domain, filled in from reference TRBV2 and TRBJ2-1, reads EPEVTQTPSHQVTQMGQEVILRCVPISNHLYFYWYRQILGQKVEFLVSFYNNEISEKSEIFDDQFSVERPDGSNFTLKIRSTKLEDSAMYFCASSLGTSYNEQFFGPGTRLTVL.